This T cell receptor (beta chain) appears in the sequencing data of a study of T cell repertoires in cytomegalovirus infection. This clonotype was found many times. The antigen remains unidentified. TCRdb processed the reads anew with MiXCR; each CDR3 protein has one entry. The sample has about 830,000 distinct CDR3 sequences, approximately 32% seen once. Material: cultured CD8+ T cells from PBMCs, obtained from culture after CMV antigen stimulation. The origin of this receptor is a human donor in good health (CMV status not recorded). Some clones in this sample may be carry-over from other donors' samples.

The CDR3 loop reads CASSFPSGEQETQYF. The CDR3 nucleotides are TGTGCCAGCAGCTTCCCCTCGGGGGAACAAGAGACCCAGTACTTC. The V and J genes are TRBV7-9 and TRBJ2-5, with D perhaps matching TRBD2 (6 bases). V was cut by 3 bases and J by 2 bases, with 13 bases left in between. This CDR3 has 15 amino acids. Germline-derived CDR1 and CDR2 are SEHNR and FQNEAQ (reference sequence).